This passage covers 2 T cell receptor beta chains from one sample sequenced in a study of CD8+ T cells in alopecia areata. Reverse transcribed after extraction, RNA yielded cDNA as the sequencing template. Some clones are missing from TCRdb's copy, which holds only in-frame ones; the method was immunoSEQ multiplex PCR. The table has 7,200 or so clones, roughly 64% seen once. As part of sample collection, lesional scalp punch biopsies and peripheral blood were taken from alopecia areata patients. This material consisted of skin, taken at week 0. These receptors were taken from a human donor with alopecia areata.

The CDR3 DNA is TGTGCCATCACCGCTATGACTAGTCGGGGAGAGCAGTTCTTC. It yields the protein CAITAMTSRGEQFF. This chain joins TRBV10-3 and TRBJ2-1; D perhaps matches TRBD2 (6 bases). Germline V lookup: CDR1 ENHRY, CDR2 SYGVKD. The CDR3 consists of 14 residues. Trimming stripped 7 bases from V and 10 bases from J, with 20 bases between.

V gene TRBV4-1 combines with J gene TRBJ2-1; D gene ambiguous. V lost 0 bases to trimming and J lost 0 bases, with 6 bases between them. Germline CDR1 MGHRA, CDR2 YSYEKL. The length of the CDR3 is 15 residues. The CDR3 is CASSQDLSSYNEQFF. In DNA, the CDR3 is TGCGCCAGCAGCCAAGATTTAAGCTCCTACAATGAGCAGTTCTTC.